This T cell receptor beta chain was sequenced during a study of cytomegalovirus exposure and HLA in healthy donors (dated 2017 in TCRdb). About the investigation overall: According to an earlier analysis of 450 to 650 of the donors, roughly 180 million T cells yielded over 100 million unique TCR beta sequences and 250 to 350 Gb of sequence data. Rather than using new phenotypic data, the later analysis identified candidate immune exposures from TCR beta sequences and from how often those sequences occurred across donors. A later genetic analysis used genome-wide SNP genotypes for about 60% of the roughly 700 donors, treating that subset as a discovery cohort. Four or five DR-DQ haplotypes were handled as single units for association and clustering because linkage in the cohort was strong. All discovery cohort repertoires had been generated using a single sequencing platform. The study aimed to test whether cataloging public T cell receptors could reveal signatures of past pathogen exposure. A later analysis re-examined previously published TCR beta repertoires from several hundred donors and added high-resolution HLA genotyping to investigate patterns of TCR occurrence. Across approximately 400 genotyped donors of the cohort, an average of about 240,000 unique TCR beta nucleotide sequences per donor were sequenced, and roughly 20% of those sequences were non-productive. Using immunosequencing, the study profiled T cell repertoires from some 670 subjects and related those repertoires to cytomegalovirus serostatus. The genetic ancestry cluster associated with self-reported Caucasian donors included about 81% of the roughly 380 genotyped donors. Typing coverage varied by locus: about 620-640 donors for A, B, C, DRB1 and DQB1; approximately 500 for DQA1; over 600 for DPA1; around 490 for DPB1. The study combined high-throughput TCR immunosequencing, statistical association of individual TCRs with disease status, and machine learning to predict cytomegalovirus infection status. Donor age, sex, ethnicity and CMV serostatus were collected together with the repertoire data. Besides the first cohort of roughly 660 subjects, a separate validation cohort made up of 120 or so different subjects was used. An early release that covered about 600 HLA-typed donors contained approximately 290 gigabases of sequencing data and some 87 million unique TCR sequences. An earlier analysis of approximately 580 of the donors used high-throughput TCR beta sequencing to judge whether each TCR beta V gene segment behaved as functional or pseudogenic. Both class I and class II loci were covered by HLA typing, at four-digit resolution. Study-wide findings and limitations: Immune exposure information for the cohort was limited to CMV serostatus. A total of fewer than 200 TCR beta chains were listed by the study as associated with cytomegalovirus. Compared with equally common non-associated chains, HLA-associated TCR beta chains in a later analysis were more clonally expanded and had lower generation probabilities. Broadly in line with IMGT annotations, most TCR beta V segments showed up in productive rearrangements about 87% or about 30% of the time in an earlier analysis of approximately 640 of the donors. The classifier was reported to diagnose cytomegalovirus status with high specificity and sensitivity in both the original and validation cohorts. Because HLA typing was unavailable for some donors at each locus, only the typed subset was used in association tests. An association between a missense DCLRE1C variant and V-gene and J-gene trimming of TCR beta chains was found in a later genetic analysis and replicated in an independent cohort. It was suggested by the authors that the approach could potentially be generalized to other disease states and immunological phenotypes. Sequencing depth was assumed to be roughly uniform across donors in the presence/absence analyses, though that assumption may not hold. Across donors, most TCR sequences were observed very rarely, whereas some public TCRs were present in many individuals. Linkage disequilibrium might explain the correlated functional status among segregating V segments, but an unknown experimental factor could not be ruled out. A later analysis associated some 17,000 TCR beta sequences with specific HLA alleles at a false discovery rate of 0.05. A cluster of highly shared sequence variants was judged likely to represent a technical artifact of the sequencing pipeline. Three of the identified cytomegalovirus-associated TCR beta chains were confirmed in vitro to be specific for cytomegalovirus antigens. This cohort had only TCR beta chains sequenced, and the lack of alpha or paired-chain data limited which features could be detected. In a later analysis, most CMV-associated TCR beta chains were found to appear HLA-restricted, with HLA associations seemingly driven largely by CMV exposure. When HLA alleles, especially DR and DQ, strongly co-occurred, TCR associations were difficult to assign to individual alleles. A further reported finding was that TCR beta sequences accurately predicted the HLA-A and HLA-B alleles for most subjects in the first cohort. According to a later analysis, TCR association rates differed among HLA loci, with DRB1 alleles showing the most associated TCRs and HLA-C alleles showing the fewest. Several of the top co-occurrence clusters appeared to be linked to parvovirus B19, influenza, CMV and Epstein-Barr virus, according to a later analysis. The earlier analysis of about 600 of the donors excluded roughly 17 rarely observed V segments, including chromosome 9 orphons, because counts were too low. Because the 87-base-pair reads could not distinguish some IMGT-functional V segments, including TRBV6-2 and TRBV6-3, those segments were excluded. A later genetic analysis reported fewer N-insertions in productive TCRs among donors in an Asian-associated ancestry cluster than the 666-donor mean.

CDR1 SGHNT and CDR2 YYREEE were looked up in the germline V gene (reference sequence). The junction shows trimming of 1 base on V and 4 bases on J, and the gene matches do not reach 4 bases of it. Spanning cysteine to phenylalanine, the CDR3 consists of 14 amino acids. Only CDR3 DNA remains: 42 bases, in frame from the first base. As regards this clone: The specificity of this receptor is unknown. One base away there is no much larger clone; base qualities are not given.

The cohort comprised some 700 healthy bone marrow donors. All cohort members were sampled while nominally healthy, although unrecorded immune exposures were likely present. The donor tested CMV seropositive, placing the donor among the roughly 300 seropositive members of the cohort. A peripheral blood sample was provided by each donor, and peripheral blood mononuclear cells were used for TCR beta sequencing. The Qiagen DNeasy Blood Extraction Kit was used to extract genomic DNA from the blood cell samples. Libraries were made using the immunoSEQ multiplex PCR assay. The multiplex PCR relied on a mix of 60 forward primers for TCR Vbeta segments and 13 reverse primers for TCR Jbeta segments. The CDR3 region of rearranged TCR beta genes was amplified from genomic DNA with a multiplex PCR assay. The amplified TCR beta libraries were sequenced on the Illumina HiSeq System as 87-base-pair reads. On the authors' methods: Across the 500 to 750 repertoires, a later analysis counted some 81 million unique TCR beta chains, some 11 million of which were shared by at least two donors. A nearest-neighbor algorithm error-corrected the raw reads and collapsed the reads into unique sequences, merging closely related sequences to remove PCR and sequencing errors. To assign V, D and J gene segments, CDR3 sequences were aligned to IMGT reference sequences. Each retained sequence needed at least a six-nucleotide match to both a V gene segment and a J gene segment. Rearrangements were classified as productive when the CDR3 lacked stop codons and remained in frame with V and J, and all other rearrangements were classified as non-productive. CDR3 was defined according to IMGT convention as the region running from the second conserved V-encoded cysteine to the conserved J-encoded phenylalanine. Sequences without an unambiguous match to a single V gene segment were excluded from the earlier analysis of about 600 of the donors. In an earlier analysis of a few hundred of the donors, V segments were called functional above 56.7% productive rearrangements and were called segregating when the between-donor standard deviation exceeded 5%. A statistical classification framework was built to diagnose cytomegalovirus status from the catalog of TCR beta chain sequences. A later analysis assigned V and J genes by comparing TCR nucleotide sequences with IMGT/GENE-DB human TR gene sequences. A later analysis assigned CDR3 sequences and most-parsimonious VDJ recombination scenarios with the TCRdist pipeline. In a later analysis, each TCR beta chain was defined by its CDR3 amino acid sequence together with its V-gene family, and reads lacking a unique V-gene family were excluded. A later analysis removed 592 highly shared, low-generation-probability nucleotide sequences to deal with suspected cross-contamination and a sequencing artifact. In a later analysis, a clonal expansion index was calculated for each public chain from normalized within-repertoire ranks of inferred template counts. In a later analysis, generation probabilities were computed using a VDJ recombination model fitted to out-of-frame rearrangements, and the results were checked against IGoR. In a later analysis, hypergeometric tests were used to score TCR-TCR, TCR-HLA and TCR-CMV co-occurrence, with a repertoire-size bias correction applied to TCR pairs. To estimate false discovery rates, a later analysis permuted the HLA or CMV assignments 20 times. A later analysis grouped co-occurring TCRs with DBSCAN, adding TCRdist sequence similarity when clustering within HLA-allele-positive subsets. Repertoires with fewer than 30,000 or more than 120,000 public chains were left out of co-occurrence clustering, as were five repertoires with anomalous nucleotide sharing. TCRdb provides this immuneACCESS table in a form limited to in-frame rearrangements. Some clones are lacking; in checked studies, under half of them reflect an unresolved V gene, and why the rest are absent is not known. V, J and clone size were drawn from that table, and D and trimming were deduced from the DNA. This sample is represented by approximately 160,000 clones; about three fifths of them were singletons. About 3% of the sample belongs to the ten largest clones.

This receptor was identified in a woman between 25 and 40 years old in good health and CMV-seropositive. The sequencing input was PBMCs. Here the chain combines TRBV5-4 and TRBJ1-2; 7 bases in the junction line up with TRBD1. The CDR3 corresponds to CASSLFAGGYGYTF. The nucleotide sequence reads TGTGCCAGCAGCTTGTTCGCAGGGGGCTATGGCTACACCTTC.